The entry below describes one TCR beta chain. Its specificity is not known. As for time point: week 11, during vaccination. One vaccine dose held 300 ug of mutant IDH1 20-mer peptide and came with topical imiquimod. The sample belongs to a study of a mutant IDH1 vaccine in newly diagnosed glioma. Findings of the study overall: Roughly 93% of patients showed vaccine-induced immune responses across multiple MHC alleles.

Profiled with immunoSEQ multiplex PCR; TCRdb holds only in-frame clones, not every one. The repertoire holds around 25,000 clones, with about 70% as singletons. The sequence came from a man between 18 and 29 years old with glioma. Some clones in this sample may be carry-over from other donors' samples. The sequencing here drew on peripheral blood mononuclear cells (PBMCs), taken from a glioma patient whose treatment included an IDH1 peptide vaccine.

This chain's CDR3 is CASSPLGSMNTEAFF. In DNA, the CDR3 is TGTGCCAGCAGTCCCTTAGGCAGCATGAACACTGAAGCTTTCTTT. The chain is built from TRBV9 and TRBJ1-1, with D hard to call. From germline, CDR1 is SGDLS and CDR2 YYNGEE. The CDR3 consists of 15 residues. Trimming removed 5 bases at V and 0 bases at J, with 14 bases between. The whole variable domain, remainder taken from reference TRBV9 and TRBJ1-1, is DSGVTQTPKHLITATGQRVTLRCSPRSGDLSVYWYQQSLDQGLQFLIQYYNGEERAKGNILERFSAQQFPDLHSELNLSSLELGDSALYFCASSPLGSMNTEAFFGQGTRLTVV.